The present TCR beta chain was sequenced within a study of blood T cell repertoires in COVID-19. The length of the CDR3 is 16 residues. From germline, CDR1 is SEHNR and CDR2 FQNEAQ (reference sequence). The V segment lost 1 base and the J segment 2 bases; nucleotides outside the gene matches: 7. Only in-frame clones appear in the TCRdb table, and some are missing; sequencing was by immunoSEQ multiplex PCR. The sample consists of fewer than 95,000 clones, approximately 79% of them appearing once. The sequence came from a woman older than 75 with acute or convalescent COVID-19. This chain uses TRBV7-9 with TRBJ2-5, with 7 bases matching TRBD1. The sequenced sample was peripheral blood. The CDR3 nucleotides are TGTGCCAGCAGCTTAGGGTACGGCAGGGGGCAAGAGACCCAGTACTTC. Translated: CASSLGYGRGQETQYF.